This TCR beta chain was sequenced during a study of blood T cells in healthy people across ages. This CDR3 is 16 amino acids long. The V end lost 1 base, the J end lost 0 bases, and 10 bases lay between the germline ends. The V gene's germline CDR1 is MGHRA and CDR2 YSYEKL. Notes on the study in general: Measured against age, TCR beta diversity per million T cells decreased in a roughly linear manner.

Notes on this clonotype: Its cognate antigen is unknown.

Using a J-beta primer mix together with a sample-barcoded 5' primer, a second PCR was run for about 6 to 11 cycles. TCRdb called the 5' RACE reads again in MiXCR, with one record for every CDR3 protein. Of about 570,000 distinct CDR3 sequences listed, approximately 27% were seen once; the top ten hold around 18%. Material for sequencing was blood. This TCR came from a woman aged 70 to 79 in good health. V usage is TRBV4-1 and J usage is TRBJ1-3; D call uncertain. This CDR3 reads CASSQGPSSSGNTIYF. CDR3 nucleotide sequence: TGCGCCAGCAGCCAAGGCCCCAGTAGCTCTGGAAACACCATATATTTT.